This T cell receptor (beta chain) is drawn from a study of blood T cell repertoires in COVID-19. At the level of the study: COVID-19 samples from acute and convalescent phases originated in the United States, Italy and Spain.

Using immunoSEQ multiplex PCR, the repertoire was profiled, and TCRdb retains in-frame clones only, with some absent. The sample lists 300,000 to 400,000 clones; roughly 86% were seen once. Only a few counts were recorded for this clone. V was shortened by 0 bases and J by 4 bases, with 16 bases between the two germline ends. Germline CDR1 LGHDT, CDR2 YNNKEL (reference sequence). The CDR3 is 17 amino acids. The sample taken for sequencing was peripheral blood. This clonotype was obtained from a man between 25 and 39 years old with COVID-19, enrolled during active disease. V usage is TRBV3-1 (or the pseudogene TRBV3-2) and J usage is TRBJ1-3; TRBD1 is a possible D gene (6 bases). Here the CDR3 reads CASSQDPRAQGGNTIYF. The DNA of the CDR3 is TGTGCCAGCAGCCAAGATCCCAGGGCCCAGGGGGGAAACACCATATATTTT.